This TCR beta chain originates from a study of blood T cell repertoires in COVID-19. On the study more broadly: Sites in the United States, Italy and Spain provided acute and convalescent COVID-19 samples.

The authors' processing: Estimation of nucleated cell counts relied on the amplification of reference gene primers. The table came from immunoSEQ multiplex PCR; TCRdb's copy has only in-frame clones and leaves some out. That table gives V, J and clone size, and the DNA gave D and trimming. The profile shows about 210,000 clones, around 81% of them singletons. V shed 0 bases and J shed 5 bases, with 11 bases lying between them. The germline CDR1 and CDR2 sequences are MNHEY and SVGAGI. CDR3 size: 14 residues. The receptor was derived from a woman in her sixties or seventies with acute or convalescent COVID-19. Specimen: peripheral blood. The chain couples TRBV6-5 to TRBJ2-7; D perhaps matches TRBD2 (5 bases). CDR3 in amino acids: CASSYSLLADEQYV. The DNA of the CDR3 is TGTGCCAGCAGTTACTCTCTTCTAGCAGACGAGCAGTACGTC.